These 9 T cell receptor beta chains originate from one sample sequenced in a study of blood T cell repertoires in COVID-19. Only in-frame clones appear in the TCRdb table, and some are missing; sequencing was by immunoSEQ multiplex PCR. In the table there are 300,000 to 350,000 clones, approximately 86% of which are singletons. Sequenced material: PBMCs or T cells enriched from blood (not recorded which). The receptor source for this set is a young woman who had recovered from COVID-19.

The gene calls are TRBV12-3 or TRBV12-4 and TRBJ1-2, with D hard to call. This CDR3 contains 12 residues. With 5 bases removed from V and 5 bases from J, the gap between germline ends came to 9 bases. The CDR3 is CASSISGYGYTF. Written as DNA, the CDR3 is TGTGCCAGCAGTATCTCGGGGTATGGCTACACCTTC.

This chain connects TRBV30 to TRBJ2-3; D call uncertain. This CDR3 region has 16 residues. V shed 2 bases and J shed 0 bases, with 15 bases lying between them. Germline V gene sequence: CDR1 GTSNPN, CDR2 SVGIG (reference sequence). The CDR3 nucleotides are TGTGCCTGGAGTCTCAATGTACACCCTAGCACAGATACGCAGTATTTT. Translated, it gives CAWSLNVHPSTDTQYF.

V gene TRBV28 combines with J gene TRBJ2-2, with D possibly TRBD2 on 6 matching bases. The CDR3 is 13 amino acids. Germline CDR1 and CDR2: MDHEN and SYDVKM. V was cut by 5 bases and J by 6 bases, with 10 bases left in between. The CDR3 loop reads CASSRWGAGELFF. For the CDR3, the DNA is TGTGCCAGCAGTCGCTGGGGGGCCGGGGAGCTGTTTTTT.

The chain recombines TRBV2 with TRBJ2-3, with 10 positions matching TRBD2. CDR1 SNHLY and CDR2 FYNNEI come from the germline V gene. The CDR3 extends over 18 amino acids. After removal of 6 bases from V and 2 bases from J, the junction contained 14 bases not matched to a gene. In nucleotides, the CDR3 is TGTGCCAGCAGCCGACCTCAAAGCGGGGGGGTATCCACAGATACGCAGTATTTT. Its translation is CASSRPQSGGVSTDTQYF.

This clone has only one observation. This chain links TRBV19 with TRBJ1-2; 10 bases are a match to TRBD1. Looked up from germline, CDR1 is LNHDA and CDR2 is SQIVND (reference sequence). There are 16 residues in the CDR3. The V and J ends lost 7 bases and 4 bases, in that order; junction bases with no gene match: 12. CDR3: CASTAGMTGGSYGYTF. DNA of the CDR3: TGTGCCAGTACCGCCGGAATGACAGGGGGCAGCTATGGCTACACCTTC.

This chain uses TRBV7-9 with TRBJ1-1; 10 nucleotides align to TRBD1. This CDR3 has 14 residues. Per germline, CDR1 SEHNR and CDR2 FQNEAQ (reference sequence). V lost 5 bases to trimming and J lost 3 bases; unmatched junction nucleotides: 3. The CDR3 loop is CASSQDRGYTEAFF. The CDR3 DNA follows: TGTGCCAGCAGCCAGGACAGGGGGTACACTGAAGCTTTCTTT.

This chain connects TRBV9 to TRBJ2-7, with 8 bases identical to TRBD1. This CDR3 has 15 amino acids. Germline CDR1 reads SGDLS; CDR2 reads YYNGEE. The V and J ends lost 3 bases and 3 bases, in that order; junction bases with no gene match: 8. The CDR3: CASSASRDRSYEQYF. The DNA for the CDR3 is TGTGCCAGCAGCGCCTCCCGGGACAGGAGCTACGAGCAGTACTTC. The full variable domain, with the rest looked up from reference TRBV9 and TRBJ2-7, is DSGVTQTPKHLITATGQRVTLRCSPRSGDLSVYWYQQSLDQGLQFLIQYYNGEERAKGNILERFSAQQFPDLHSELNLSSLELGDSALYFCASSASRDRSYEQYFGPGTRLTVT.

This rearrangement joins TRBV28 to TRBJ1-2; the D gene is possibly TRBD1 (5 bases). The V gene lost 2 bases and the J gene lost 7 bases, with 17 bases spanning the gap. The germline CDR1 and CDR2 sequences are MDHEN and SYDVKM. There are 15 residues in the CDR3. CDR3 residues: CASSLPDPGESGYTF. The CDR3 DNA reads TGTGCCAGCAGTTTACCGGATCCGGGGGAGTCTGGCTACACCTTC.

The chain has TRBV24-1 and TRBJ2-5, with TRBD2 matching 14 bases. Germline V CDR1 and CDR2: KGHDR, SFDVKD. J gave up 5 bases and V 3 bases, and 7 bases lay outside the gene matches. CDR3 length: 17 residues. The CDR3 region has the DNA TGTGCCACCAGTGATACCGGGACTAGCGGGAGCTTGGAGACCCAGTACTTC. Amino acid sequence: CATSDTGTSGSLETQYF.